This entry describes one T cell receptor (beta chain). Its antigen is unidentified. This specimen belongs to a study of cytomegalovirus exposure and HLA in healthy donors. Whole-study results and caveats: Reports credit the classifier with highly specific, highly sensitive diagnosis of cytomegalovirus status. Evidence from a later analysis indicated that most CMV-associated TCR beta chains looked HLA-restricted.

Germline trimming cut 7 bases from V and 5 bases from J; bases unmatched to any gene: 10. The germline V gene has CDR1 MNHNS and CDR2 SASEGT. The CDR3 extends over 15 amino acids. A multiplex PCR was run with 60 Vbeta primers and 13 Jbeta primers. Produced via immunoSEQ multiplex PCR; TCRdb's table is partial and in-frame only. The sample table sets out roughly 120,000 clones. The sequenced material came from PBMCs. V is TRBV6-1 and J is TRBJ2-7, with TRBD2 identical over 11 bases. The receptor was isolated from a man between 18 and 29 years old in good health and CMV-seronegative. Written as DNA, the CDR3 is TGTGCCAGCAAGAGACTAGCGGGAACAACCAACGAGCAGTACTTC. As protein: CASKRLAGTTNEQYF.